This paragraph covers one T cell receptor (beta chain) sequence. The data derive from a study of shared clonotypes between healthy human individuals. Trimming shortened V by 7 bases and J by 3 bases, and 7 bases separated the two germline ends. CDR3 length: 11 amino acids. Per the germline V gene, CDR1 is MNHNS and CDR2 is SASEGT. CD8 cells regarded as naive lacked CD45RO, were positively chosen for CCR7, and omitted terminally differentiated effector memory CD45RA+ cells. All of the donors resided in Nashville, Tennessee, and each was a Caucasian adult. Several immunoSEQ 96-well plates shared each subset's DNA, each plate a replicate. This table comes from immunoSEQ multiplex PCR, and its TCRdb copy is limited to in-frame clones, with some not included. The data show approximately 1.9 million clones, over 85% seen once.

Sequenced sample: naive CD8+ T cells from PBMCs. This sequence joins TRBV6-1 and TRBJ2-7; D is undetermined. This sequence originates from a man between 18 and 29 years old in good health. Some clones in this sample may be carry-over from other donors' samples. In DNA form, the CDR3 reads TGTGCCAGCAAAGAGATCTACGAGCAGTACTTC. Its translation is CASKEIYEQYF.